This TCR beta chain was found in a study of technical replicates of blood from a few donors. Here immunoSEQ multiplex PCR was the method, and the copy in TCRdb shows in-frame clones only, minus some. The profile shows approximately 85,000 clones, just over 90% of them singletons. The germline gives CDR1 SNHLY, CDR2 FYNNEI. Trimming took 6 bases from V and 4 from J; bases not matched to a gene: 8. The CDR3 consists of 15 residues. The chain uses TRBV2 and TRBJ2-2; 7 nucleotides agree with TRBD2. This sequence originates from a human donor in good health. The material sequenced was T cells isolated from PBMCs. The CDR3 loop reads CASSGLVTATGELFF. For the CDR3, the DNA is TGTGCCAGCAGCGGACTAGTAACGGCCACCGGGGAGCTGTTTTTT.